This is a list of T cell receptor beta chains from one sample in a study of cytomegalovirus exposure and HLA in healthy donors. Clones were sequenced by immunoSEQ multiplex PCR, and TCRdb holds only the in-frame ones, with some missing. Of over 150,000 clones in the sample, over 65% were seen once. Sequencing input: PBMCs. All receptors come from a woman aged 25 to 45 in good health and CMV-seropositive. The CDR3 runs from the conserved cysteine through the conserved F or W. D genes are given only for firm matches. Clone size is stated in some rows and not others, as once, few, many or a class when expanded.

abundance,v_gene,d_gene,j_gene,CDR3aa,CDR3nt
once,TRBV2,TRBD1,TRBJ2-7,CASSEVGTGFYEQYF,TGTGCCAGCAGTGAAGTCGGGACAGGGTTCTACGAGCAGTACTTC
few,TRBV2,TRBD1,TRBJ1-2,CASSYETGYYGYTF,TGTGCCAGCAGTTACGAGACAGGGTACTATGGCTACACCTTC
once,TRBV5-1,TRBD2,TRBJ2-7,CASRGGREGEQYF,TGCGCCAGCAGGGGCGGGAGGGAGGGCGAGCAGTACTTC
-,TRBV6-5,-,TRBJ1-4,CASSLSLSTNEKLFF,TGTGCCAGCAGTTTATCTTTGTCAACTAATGAAAAACTGTTTTTT
-,TRBV18,TRBD1,TRBJ2-7,CASSLLPGTGGYEQYF,TGTGCCAGCTCATTACTACCCGGGACAGGGGGCTACGAGCAGTACTTC
-,TRBV25-1,TRBD1,TRBJ2-7,CASSVQGADNEQYF,TGTGCCAGCAGTGTTCAGGGGGCGGACAACGAGCAGTACTTC
-,TRBV4-1,TRBD1,TRBJ2-5,CAASSGGTSQETQYF,TGCGCCGCGTCTTCAGGGGGAACTTCTCAGGAGACCCAGTACTTC
-,TRBV28,-,TRBJ1-6,CASSLQGSPLHF,TGTGCCAGCAGTTTGCAGGGTTCACCCCTCCACTTT
-,TRBV5-8,-,TRBJ2-7,CASFFRSRSYEQYF,TGTGCCAGCTTTTTTAGGAGCAGATCCTACGAGCAGTACTTC
-,TRBV4-3,TRBD2,TRBJ2-1,CASSQAGLAGGNEQFF,TGCGCCAGCAGCCAGGCGGGACTAGCGGGGGGAAATGAGCAGTTCTTC
-,TRBV5-4,TRBD2,TRBJ2-5,CASGAGGPGETQYF,TGTGCCAGCGGAGCGGGAGGGCCAGGGGAGACCCAGTACTTC
-,TRBV19,-,TRBJ1-2,CASSRATDNYGYTF,TGTGCCAGTAGTAGAGCGACAGACAACTATGGCTACACCTTC
-,TRBV5-1,TRBD2,TRBJ2-3,CASSLEGRLAGSTDTQYF,TGCGCCAGCAGCTTGGAGGGTAGGCTAGCGGGAAGCACAGATACGCAGTATTTT
-,TRBV19,-,TRBJ1-1,CASSGGTRADTEAFF,TGTGCCAGTAGTGGAGGCACCCGGGCAGACACTGAAGCTTTCTTT
-,TRBV5-1,-,TRBJ1-1,CASSLNMNTEAFF,TGCGCCAGCAGCTTGAACATGAACACTGAAGCTTTCTTT
-,TRBV7-8,TRBD2,TRBJ2-1,CASSGAGNEQFF,TGTGCCAGCAGCGGAGCGGGGAATGAGCAGTTCTTC
-,TRBV4-1,TRBD1,TRBJ1-4,CASSQIGQGLANEKLFF,TGCGCCAGCAGCCAAATAGGACAGGGGTTGGCTAATGAAAAACTGTTTTTT
once,TRBV2,-,TRBJ2-2,CASSELTNTGELFF,TGTGCCAGCAGTGAATTGACTAACACCGGGGAGCTGTTTTTT
few,TRBV2,-,TRBJ1-5,CASSVSVNSNQPQHF,TGTGCCAGCAGTGTATCTGTAAATAGCAATCAGCCCCAGCATTTT
-,TRBV5-1,TRBD2,TRBJ2-7,CASSRTSGMGEQYF,TGCGCCAGCAGCCGAACTAGCGGGATGGGGGAGCAGTACTTC
-,TRBV6-5,-,TRBJ2-7,CASSWAGHLYEQYF,TGTGCCAGCAGTTGGGCGGGTCACCTCTACGAGCAGTACTTC
-,TRBV7-2,-,TRBJ1-2,CASSPGAPNYGYTF,TGTGCCAGCAGCCCAGGGGCCCCCAACTATGGCTACACCTTC
-,TRBV15,-,TRBJ2-3,CATSRDELPDTQYF,TGTGCCACCAGCAGAGATGAGCTTCCAGATACGCAGTATTTT
-,TRBV30,-,TRBJ2-6,CAWSRGKGGANVLTF,TGTGCCTGGAGTAGGGGCAAAGGTGGGGCCAACGTCCTGACTTTC
-,TRBV7-3,TRBD1,TRBJ2-2,CASSLNRPSTGYTGELFF,TGTGCCAGCAGCTTAAATCGGCCGTCGACAGGGTACACCGGGGAGCTGTTTTTT
-,TRBV5-6,TRBD2,TRBJ2-2,CASSLTRTRSTGELFF,TGTGCCAGCAGCTTGACACGGACTAGGAGCACCGGGGAGCTGTTTTTT
-,TRBV7-9,-,TRBJ2-1,CASSLAGSYNEQFF,TGTGCCAGCAGCTTGGCAGGTTCCTACAATGAGCAGTTCTTC
few,TRBV27,-,TRBJ2-2,CASTNDRTNTGELFF,TGTGCCAGTACGAACGACAGGACGAACACCGGGGAGCTGTTTTTT
-,TRBV6-5,-,TRBJ1-2,CASSPDGTPYGYTF,TGTGCCAGCAGTCCCGATGGGACACCCTATGGCTACACCTTC
few,TRBV6-5,-,TRBJ1-1,CASSKPGRGGTEAFF,TGTGCCAGCAGTAAACCCGGCAGGGGTGGCACTGAAGCTTTCTTT
-,TRBV7-8,-,TRBJ2-3,CASSPEYF,TGTGCCAGCAGCCCCGAGTATTTT
few,TRBV10-3,-,TRBJ2-1,CAISEQGLNEQFF,TGTGCCATCAGTGAGCAGGGCCTCAATGAGCAGTTCTTC
few,TRBV11-3,TRBD2,TRBJ2-1,CASSSRGSGTHNEQFF,TGTGCCAGCAGCTCGAGAGGTAGCGGGACACACAATGAGCAGTTCTTC
-,TRBV10-3,-,TRBJ2-2,CAISESRQTTGELFF,TGTGCCATCAGTGAGTCGCGGCAGACGACCGGGGAGCTGTTTTTT
-,TRBV6-5,-,TRBJ2-1,CASSYSNLALGEQFF,TGTGCCAGCAGTTACTCGAACCTAGCCCTTGGTGAGCAGTTCTTC
-,TRBV28,-,TRBJ2-4,CASRGETKNIQYF,TGTGCCAGCAGGGGCGAAACCAAAAACATTCAGTACTTC
-,TRBV20-1,-,TRBJ2-7,CSVVSYEQYF,TGCAGTGTAGTCTCCTACGAGCAGTACTTC
-,TRBV4-3,TRBD1,TRBJ1-5,CASSQGPQGAEGDQPQHF,TGCGCCAGCAGCCAAGGCCCCCAGGGGGCGGAAGGGGATCAGCCCCAGCATTTT
-,TRBV7-9,-,TRBJ2-7,CASSLGSGRLYEQYF,TGTGCCAGCAGCTTAGGGTCAGGTCGGCTCTACGAGCAGTACTTC
-,TRBV19,-,TRBJ1-1,CASSPVRRDTEAFF,TGTGCCAGTTCCCCTGTGAGGAGGGATACTGAAGCTTTCTTT
-,TRBV4-2,TRBD2,TRBJ2-1,CASSQEVAGEECEQFF,TGTGCCAGCAGCCAAGAAGTAGCGGGGGAGGAGTGTGAGCAGTTCTTC
-,TRBV11-3,-,TRBJ1-1,CASSASFGERNTEAFF,TGTGCCAGCAGCGCTTCTTTTGGAGAGAGGAACACTGAAGCTTTCTTT
few,TRBV27,TRBD1,TRBJ2-7,CASMEDRISYEQYF,TGTGCCAGCATGGAGGACAGGATTTCCTACGAGCAGTACTTC
-,TRBV5-1,TRBD1,TRBJ1-2,CASSVDRELFGYTF,TGCGCCAGCAGCGTGGACAGGGAGCTATTCGGCTACACCTTC
once,TRBV18,-,TRBJ2-5,CASSPAGNQETQYF,TGTGCCAGCTCACCAGCAGGGAATCAAGAGACCCAGTACTTC
few,TRBV28,-,TRBJ1-2,CASSFKGYGYTF,TGTGCCAGCAGTTTTAAGGGGTATGGCTACACCTTC
once,TRBV10-1,TRBD2,TRBJ2-3,CASSSYLTSGTDTQYF,TGCGCCAGCAGCTCGTACTTGACTAGCGGGACAGATACGCAGTATTTT
-,TRBV7-2,TRBD2,TRBJ2-7,CASSFFPALAGGPYEQYF,TGTGCCAGCAGCTTTTTCCCGGCCCTAGCGGGAGGGCCCTACGAGCAGTACTTC
few,TRBV5-1,TRBD1,TRBJ1-2,CASSLEGAYGYTF,TGCGCCAGCAGCTTGGAGGGGGCCTATGGCTACACCTTC
-,TRBV30,-,TRBJ2-2,CAWSRQGMDTGELFF,TGTGCCTGGAGTAGGCAGGGGATGGACACCGGGGAGCTGTTTTTT
-,TRBV7-9,-,TRBJ1-4,CASSLAGGELRGGLFF,TGTGCCAGCAGCTTAGCGGGAGGGGAGCTACGGGGAGGACTGTTTTTT
-,TRBV6-4,TRBD2,TRBJ2-2,CASRDPTSGRSRGTGELFF,TGTGCCAGCAGGGACCCGACTAGCGGGAGGAGCCGCGGCACCGGGGAGCTGTTTTTT
-,TRBV27,-,TRBJ1-1,CASSFERATEAFF,TGTGCCAGCAGTTTTGAGCGGGCAACTGAAGCTTTCTTT
-,TRBV6-1,TRBD1,TRBJ2-7,CASSIKTGVQGEQYF,TGTGCCAGCAGCATCAAGACAGGGGTGCAGGGCGAGCAGTACTTC
-,TRBV6-5,TRBD2,TRBJ2-5,CASRLAGGTKTQYF,TGTGCCAGCAGACTAGCGGGAGGTACGAAGACCCAGTACTTC
few,TRBV23-1,TRBD1,TRBJ2-7,CASSQSATGGNWSDEQYF,TGCGCCAGCAGTCAATCGGCGACAGGGGGTAACTGGTCGGACGAGCAGTACTTC
-,TRBV25-1,-,TRBJ1-5,CASSDGSRGNQPQHF,TGTGCCAGCAGTGATGGTAGCCGAGGCAATCAGCCCCAGCATTTT
-,TRBV2,TRBD1,TRBJ2-7,CASSPTLLGTEGAEQYF,TGTGCCAGCAGTCCCACCCTACTAGGTACCGAGGGGGCTGAGCAGTACTTC
-,TRBV10-2,-,TRBJ2-2,CASRTSRSAKTGELFF,TGCGCCAGCAGAACTAGTCGCTCGGCCAAGACCGGGGAGCTGTTTTTT